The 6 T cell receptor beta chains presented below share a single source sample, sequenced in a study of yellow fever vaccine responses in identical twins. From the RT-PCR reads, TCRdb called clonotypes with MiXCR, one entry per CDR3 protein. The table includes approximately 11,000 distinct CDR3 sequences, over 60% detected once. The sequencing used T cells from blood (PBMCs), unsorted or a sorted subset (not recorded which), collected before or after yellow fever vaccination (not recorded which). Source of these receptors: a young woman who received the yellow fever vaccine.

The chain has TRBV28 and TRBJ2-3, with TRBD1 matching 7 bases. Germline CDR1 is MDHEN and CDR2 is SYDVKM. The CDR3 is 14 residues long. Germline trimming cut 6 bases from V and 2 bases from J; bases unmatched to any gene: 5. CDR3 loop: CASRLTGSTDTQYF. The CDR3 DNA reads TGTGCCAGCAGATTGACAGGGTCCACAGATACGCAGTATTTT.

As DNA, the CDR3 is TGCAGCGTTGAACCCACAGGGGGCTACGAGCAGTACTTC. Translating it yields CSVEPTGGYEQYF. V and J are TRBV29-1 and TRBJ2-7; 8 bases map to TRBD1. The CDR3 is 13 amino acids. The V gene end was trimmed by 2 bases and the J gene end by 3 bases; junction bases not matched to a gene: 3. Germline lookup yields CDR1 SQVTM and CDR2 ANQGSEA.

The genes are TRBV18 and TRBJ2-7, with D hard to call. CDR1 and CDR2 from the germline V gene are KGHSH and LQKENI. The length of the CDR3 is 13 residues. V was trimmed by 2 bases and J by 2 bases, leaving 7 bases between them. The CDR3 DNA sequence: TGTGCCAGCTCACCAGGGCCCGCCTACGAGCAGTACTTC. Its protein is CASSPGPAYEQYF. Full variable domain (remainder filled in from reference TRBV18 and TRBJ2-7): NAGVMQNPRHLVRRRGQEARLRCSPMKGHSHVYWYRQLPEEGLKFMVYLQKENIIDESGMPKERFSAEFPKEGPSILRIQQVVRGDSAAYFCASSPGPAYEQYFGPGTRLTVT.

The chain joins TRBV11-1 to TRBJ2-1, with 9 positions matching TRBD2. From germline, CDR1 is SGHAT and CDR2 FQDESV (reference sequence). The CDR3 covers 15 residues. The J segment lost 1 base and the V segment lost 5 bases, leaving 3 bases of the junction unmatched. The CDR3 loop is CASSPGLASYNEQFF. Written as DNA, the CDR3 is TGTGCCAGCAGCCCGGGACTAGCTTCCTACAATGAGCAGTTCTTC.

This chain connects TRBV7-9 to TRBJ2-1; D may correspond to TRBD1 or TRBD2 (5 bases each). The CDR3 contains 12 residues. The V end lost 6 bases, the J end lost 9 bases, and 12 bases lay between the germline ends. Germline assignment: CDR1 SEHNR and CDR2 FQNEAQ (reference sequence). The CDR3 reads CASRVPGTEQFF. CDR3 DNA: TGTGCCAGCAGAGTCCCGGGGACTGAGCAGTTCTTC.

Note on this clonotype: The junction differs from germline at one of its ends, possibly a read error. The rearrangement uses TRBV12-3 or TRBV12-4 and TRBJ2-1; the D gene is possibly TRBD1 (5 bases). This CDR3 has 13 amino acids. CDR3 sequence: CASRLGVGNEQFF. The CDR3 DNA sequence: TGTGCCAGCAGGTTAGGGGTCGGAAATGAGCAGTTCTTC.